The 5 T cell receptor beta chains below were found in one sample sequenced in a study of T cells expressing NK-cell markers. With the 5' RACE reads reprocessed, TCRdb shows one record per CDR3 protein and no DNA. Its table records around 110,000 distinct CDR3 sequences. Sequencing was performed on blood T cells: a sorted CD56 or NKG2C T cell subset, CD4+ or CD8+ T cells, or bulk PBMC T cells (not recorded which). These receptors were taken from a woman aged 18-70 years in good health.

The chain carries TRBV20-1 and TRBJ1-2. Germline V gene lookup returns CDR1 DFQATT and CDR2 SNEGSKA (reference sequence). The CDR3 consists of 13 residues. The CDR3 protein is CSAIQDKVQGYTF.

This chain connects TRBV4-3 to TRBJ2-1; TCRdb proposes TRBD2, but this gene call is untestable without DNA. There are 17 residues in the CDR3. Germline CDR1 reads LGHNA; CDR2 reads YSLEER. This CDR3 is CASSQDEEREWGNEQFF.

V and J are TRBV10-3 and TRBJ2-3. This CDR3 is 13 amino acids long. Germline lookup yields CDR1 ENHRY and CDR2 SYGVKD. CDR3 protein: CAIKVPDTDTQYF.

Here the CDR3 reads CATVAGGYEQYF. J is TRBJ2-7 and V is TRBV28; TCRdb designates TRBD2, a call that cannot be tested without DNA. CDR3 length equals 12 residues. The germline V gene has CDR1 MDHEN and CDR2 SYDVKM.

V usage is TRBV4-2 and J usage is TRBJ2-7; TCRdb picks TRBD1, but there is no DNA to check that call. Per germline, CDR1 LGHNA and CDR2 YNFKEQ. The CDR3 runs 14 residues. The CDR3 spells CASSQDFQGVEQYF.